This TCR beta chain derives from a study of beta chain features in type 1 diabetes. Study observations and caveats: Within each of all four CD4+ subsets, Type 1 diabetes patients had TCRB CDR3s that were moderately but significantly shorter.

Expressed TCRB transcripts were sequenced because the isolated RNA had all been reverse transcribed beforehand. About 3.57 million reads were obtained on average from naive, central memory and regulatory T cell samples. Here immunoSEQ multiplex PCR was the method, and the copy in TCRdb shows in-frame clones only, minus some. In the table there are about 930,000 clones, roughly 15% of which are singletons. As to this clone: Its cognate antigen is unknown.

Trimming cost V 3 bases and J 5 bases, with 10 bases left between them. Germline CDR1 and CDR2: ENHRY and SYGVKD. There are 13 residues in the CDR3. The specimen was naive CD4+ T cells from blood. The TCR sequence derives from a woman under 30 in good health. V and J are TRBV10-3 and TRBJ2-5; D ambiguous. The CDR3 DNA reads TGTGCCATCAGTGAATTAAGTGTGGAGACCCAGTACTTC. Residues: CAISELSVETQYF.